This paragraph covers one TCR beta chain sequence. Its antigen is currently unknown. In the original analysis: Out-of-frame sequences were removed, leaving around 2.2 million distinct TCRbeta sequences. Generated by immunoSEQ multiplex PCR, the TCRdb table keeps only in-frame clones and is missing some. The V and J calls and clone size are taken from that table; D and trimming were inferred from the DNA. The sample lists 25,000 to 30,000 clones, about 80% occurring once. This entry is derived from a study of memory CD4+ T cells and cytomegalovirus serostatus. Study details: Donors were healthy Belgian adults, under 10 CMV seropositive and about 24 seronegative. Notes on the study in general: Of 150 to 200 reported CMV TCRbeta sequences, about 67 were found in memory CD4+ repertoires.

Single viable CD3+CD4+CD8-CD45RO+ cells were sorted as the memory CD4+ T cells. Total CD4+ T cells were enriched by CD4 positive selection. Sequenced input: memory CD4+ T cells from blood. The TCR comes from an adult in good health and CMV-seronegative.

CDR3 protein: CASRDSPGTSSPLHF. DNA for the CDR3: TGTGCCAGCCGGGACTCCCCTGGAACCAGTTCACCCCTCCACTTT. This sequence joins TRBV2 and TRBJ1-6, with D perhaps matching TRBD1 (5 bases). Per the germline V gene, CDR1 is SNHLY and CDR2 is FYNNEI. V was shortened by 8 bases and J by 9 bases, with 20 bases between the two germline ends. The length of the CDR3 is 15 residues.